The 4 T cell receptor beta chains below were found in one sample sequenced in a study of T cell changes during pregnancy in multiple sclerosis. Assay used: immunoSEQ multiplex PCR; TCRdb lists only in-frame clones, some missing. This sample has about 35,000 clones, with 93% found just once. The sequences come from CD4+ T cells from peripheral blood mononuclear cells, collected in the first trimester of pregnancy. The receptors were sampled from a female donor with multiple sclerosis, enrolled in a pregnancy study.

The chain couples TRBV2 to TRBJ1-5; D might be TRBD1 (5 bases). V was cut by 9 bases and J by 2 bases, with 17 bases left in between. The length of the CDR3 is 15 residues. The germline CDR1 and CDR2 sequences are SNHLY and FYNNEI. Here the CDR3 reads CARWGARVRNQPQHF. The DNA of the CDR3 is TGTGCCAGGTGGGGCGCCAGGGTTCGCAATCAGCCCCAGCATTTT.

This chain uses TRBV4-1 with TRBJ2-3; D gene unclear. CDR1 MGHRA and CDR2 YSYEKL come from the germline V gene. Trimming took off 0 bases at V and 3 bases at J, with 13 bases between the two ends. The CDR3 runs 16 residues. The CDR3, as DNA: TGCGCCAGCAGCCAAGATCTTGCGATCGGGACAGATACGCAGTATTTT. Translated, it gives CASSQDLAIGTDTQYF.

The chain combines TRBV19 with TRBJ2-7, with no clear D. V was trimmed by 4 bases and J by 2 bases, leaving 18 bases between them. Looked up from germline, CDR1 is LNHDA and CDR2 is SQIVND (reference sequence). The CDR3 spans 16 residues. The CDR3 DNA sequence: TGTGCCAGTAGTACCACCCTCATCGCGAGAACCTACGAGCAGTACTTC. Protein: CASSTTLIARTYEQYF.

The CDR3 region has the DNA TGTGCCAGTATGGAACGGAGGGGTTATGGCTACACCTTC. Amino acid sequence: CASMERRGYGYTF. The chain uses TRBV19 and TRBJ1-2, with D possibly TRBD1 on 5 matching bases. V was clipped by 7 bases and J by 5 bases, with 14 bases between them. CDR3 length equals 13 residues. CDR1 LNHDA and CDR2 SQIVND come from the germline V gene (reference sequence). The variable domain in full, with the rest retrieved from reference TRBV19 and TRBJ1-2, is DGGITQSPKYLFRKEGQNVTLSCEQNLNHDAMYWYRQDPGQGLRLIYYSQIVNDFQKGDIAEGYSVSREKKESFPLTVTSAQKNPTAFYLCASMERRGYGYTFGSGTRLTVV.